This T cell receptor beta chain was obtained from a study of tumor-infiltrating lymphocytes in primary liver carcinoma. Total RNA amounting to 500 ng was the source from which TCR beta cDNA was made with a constant-region primer. Investigators got TCR beta libraries out of three nested multiplex PCR rounds, done with slightly modified ARM-PCR. Forward primers for TRBV1-TRBV30 and a C-beta reverse primer served the first two PCR rounds, at around 9 cycles each. In TCRdb, the multiplex PCR reads were re-called with MiXCR into one record per CDR3 protein. Counted here are around 99,000 distinct CDR3 sequences, just under 70% occurring once; the ten biggest clones make up roughly 30%. The CDR3 length is 16 residues. Per the germline V gene, CDR1 is SGHAT and CDR2 is FQNNGV. With respect to this clonotype: One end of the junction fails to match germline, which may point to a read error.

The roughly 17-31 mg bulk tissue piece was not sorted before simultaneous RNA and DNA extraction. Specimen: tumor-adjacent normal liver tissue. This clonotype was sampled from a man aged 35 to 55 with primary liver carcinoma and hepatitis B virus infection. The chain recombines TRBV11-2 with TRBJ2-7; the match to TRBD1 covers 8 bases. CDR3 residues: CGSGLDFLGQDYEQYF. Written as DNA, the CDR3 is TGTGGCAGCGGCTTAGACTTTCTGGGACAGGACTACGAGCAGTACTTC.